The clone carrying this T cell receptor (beta chain) was recorded at least ten times. V lost 0 bases to trimming and J lost 5 bases, with 12 bases between them. Germline lookup yields CDR1 SGHRS and CDR2 YFSETQ. This CDR3 is built from 15 residues. This entry comes from a study of T cells in Graves' hyperthyroidism and ophthalmopathy. The TCR beta CDR3 regions underwent amplification using RNA transcripts as the source. TCR CDR3 underwent first-round RT-PCR with the HTBI primer set. One entry per CDR3 protein, called by TCRdb with MiXCR from the multiplex PCR reads. This sample carries a few hundred thousand distinct CDR3 sequences, around a sixth of them seen once, and the ten largest clones take under 8%.

Input material: blood. J is TRBJ2-1 and V is TRBV5-1, with a weak D call TRBD2 (6 bases). The source is a woman in her twenties or thirties with Graves' hyperthyroidism. The CDR3 protein is CASSLAGAPNNEQFF. The CDR3 DNA reads as TGCGCCAGCAGCTTGGCGGGAGCCCCCAACAATGAGCAGTTCTTC.